A single sample gave rise to the 10 T cell receptor beta chains below, sequenced in a study of T cell changes during pregnancy in multiple sclerosis (dated by TCRdb to the late 2010s). The library came from the immunoSEQ multiplex PCR assay. TCRdb took this table from immuneACCESS and kept in-frame rearrangements with V and J called. Such tables lack part of the clones; where checked against another copy, unresolved V genes explain under half of the gap, and the rest is unexplained. The sample records about 30,000 clones, more than 75% of which are singletons. The biggest ten clones account for about 0.45% of the sample. The sample here was CD4+ T cells from peripheral blood mononuclear cells, taken in the second trimester of pregnancy. These receptor sequences come from a female donor in good health, enrolled as a control in a pregnancy study.

This clone occurred a few times. The gene calls are TRBV19 and TRBJ2-7, with D possibly TRBD2 on 6 matching bases. The CDR3 length is 13 residues. Trimming cost V 9 bases and J 2 bases, with 14 bases left between them. Germline V CDR1 and CDR2: LNHDA, SQIVND (reference sequence). The CDR3 spells CASGPGLPYEQYF. The CDR3 nucleotides are TGTGCCAGCGGACCGGGACTCCCCTACGAGCAGTACTTC.

The chain combines TRBV5-1 with TRBJ1-1, with D perhaps matching TRBD1 (6 bases). V gave up 4 bases and J gave up 4 bases, with 14 bases separating them. CDR1 and CDR2 (germline): SGHRS, YFSETQ. The CDR3 consists of 14 residues. The CDR3 loop is CASSERGGGTEAFF. CDR3 in DNA: TGCGCCAGCAGCGAGAGAGGGGGTGGCACTGAAGCTTTCTTT.

The CDR3, as DNA: TGTGCCAGCTCAACAGGGGGCGACCAGCCCCAGCATTTT. Amino acid sequence: CASSTGGDQPQHF. The rearrangement links TRBV18 to TRBJ1-5; 9 bases fit TRBD1. Germline assignment: CDR1 KGHSH and CDR2 LQKENI. The CDR3 is 13 amino acids. V shed 5 bases, J shed 7 bases, and the junction held 3 bases outside the gene matches. The full variable domain, rest sourced from reference TRBV18 and TRBJ1-5, is NAGVMQNPRHLVRRRGQEARLRCSPMKGHSHVYWYRQLPEEGLKFMVYLQKENIIDESGMPKERFSAEFPKEGPSILRIQQVVRGDSAAYFCASSTGGDQPQHFGDGTRLSIL.

The chain employs TRBV7-2 and TRBJ2-7; 11 nucleotides align to TRBD2. Germline V gene sequence: CDR1 SGHTA, CDR2 FQGNSA. The CDR3 spans 17 residues. Unmatched junction bases numbered 13, after V lost 2 bases and J lost 7 bases. This chain's CDR3 is CASSLTREGLAGGEQYF. For the CDR3, the DNA is TGTGCCAGCAGCTTAACACGTGAGGGGCTAGCGGGAGGTGAGCAGTACTTC.

CDR3 in amino acids: CASSFGEGEFNEQFF. In DNA, the CDR3 is TGTGCCAGCAGTTTTGGGGAGGGAGAGTTCAATGAGCAGTTCTTC. The chain links TRBV6-5 to TRBJ2-1; TRBD2 matches 7 bases. Germline CDR1 is MNHEY and CDR2 is SVGAGI. The CDR3 length is 15 residues. J lost 6 bases, V lost 4 bases, and 9 bases had no gene match.

CDR3 sequence: CAWSTGPGNQPQHF. CDR3 DNA: TGTGCCTGGAGTACAGGGCCGGGAAATCAGCCCCAGCATTTT. This chain links TRBV30 with TRBJ1-5; D possibly corresponds to TRBD1 (6 bases). With 2 bases removed from V and 4 bases from J, the gap between germline ends came to 12 bases. This CDR3 region has 14 residues. The germline gives CDR1 GTSNPN, CDR2 SVGIG (reference sequence). The whole variable domain, filled in from reference TRBV30 and TRBJ1-5, reads SQTIHQWPATLVQPVGSPLSLECTVEGTSNPNLYWYRQAAGRGLQLLFYSVGIGQISSEVPQNLSASRPQDRQFILSSKKLLLSDSGFYLCAWSTGPGNQPQHFGDGTRLSIL.

The V and J genes are TRBV6-5 and TRBJ2-7, with a tentative D call TRBD1 (5 bases). Germline lookup yields CDR1 MNHEY and CDR2 SVGAGI. There are 13 residues in the CDR3. The V and J ends lost 8 bases and 4 bases respectively, with 15 bases between them. The CDR3: CASSIRVSYEQYF. The CDR3 region has the DNA TGTGCCAGCTCGATCAGGGTCTCGTACGAGCAGTACTTC.

The chain has TRBV19 and TRBJ2-2, with a tentative D call TRBD2 (6 bases). The CDR3 length is 15 residues. In germline, CDR1 is LNHDA, CDR2 SQIVND (reference sequence). Trimming left V 2 bases short and J 4 bases short, with 11 bases between. The CDR3 spells CASSIRQGGTGELFF. DNA for the CDR3: TGTGCCAGTAGTATAAGGCAGGGAGGCACCGGGGAGCTGTTTTTT.

V usage is TRBV4-1 and J usage is TRBJ2-1; 10 bases agree with TRBD2. The V segment lost 1 base and the J segment 9 bases; nucleotides outside the gene matches: 9. CDR1 and CDR2 (germline): MGHRA, YSYEKL. The CDR3 length is 16 residues. DNA of the CDR3: TGCGCCAGCAGCCAAGGGGAGGTAGCGGGGGGTGGTGAGCAGTTCTTC. This encodes CASSQGEVAGGGEQFF.

The chain has TRBV5-1 and TRBJ2-5; possible D gene TRBD1, 6 bases. Germline V gene sequence: CDR1 SGHRS, CDR2 YFSETQ. This CDR3 is 15 amino acids long. V lost 0 bases to trimming and J lost 5 bases, with 14 bases between them. The CDR3 reads CASSLVGQPTETQYF. The CDR3 nucleotides are TGCGCCAGCAGCTTGGTCGGACAGCCCACTGAGACCCAGTACTTC.